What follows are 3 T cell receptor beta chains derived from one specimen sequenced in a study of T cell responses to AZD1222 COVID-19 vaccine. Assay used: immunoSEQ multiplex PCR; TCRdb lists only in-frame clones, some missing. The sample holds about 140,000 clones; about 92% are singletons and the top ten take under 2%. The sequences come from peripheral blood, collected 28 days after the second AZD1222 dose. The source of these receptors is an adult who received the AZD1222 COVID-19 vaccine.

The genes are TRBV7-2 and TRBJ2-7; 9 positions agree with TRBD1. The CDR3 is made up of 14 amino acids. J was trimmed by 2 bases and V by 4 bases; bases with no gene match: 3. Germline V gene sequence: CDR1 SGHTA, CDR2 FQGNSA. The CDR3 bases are TGTGCCAGCAGCTGGGACAGGGCTACCTACGAGCAGTACTTC. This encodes CASSWDRATYEQYF.

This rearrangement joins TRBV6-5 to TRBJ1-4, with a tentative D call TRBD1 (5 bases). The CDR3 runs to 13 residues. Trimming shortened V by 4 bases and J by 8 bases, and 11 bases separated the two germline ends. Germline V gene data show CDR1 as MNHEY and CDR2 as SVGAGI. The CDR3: CASSWQGGEKLFF. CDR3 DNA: TGTGCCAGCAGTTGGCAGGGAGGAGAAAAACTGTTTTTT.

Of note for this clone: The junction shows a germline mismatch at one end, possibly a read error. This chain's CDR3 is CASSFGVTGELKIF. In DNA form, the CDR3 reads TGTGCCAGCAGCTTTGGGGTAACAGGAGAACTAAAAATCTTT. The genes are TRBV5-8 and TRBJ1-1, with D possibly being TRBD1 (5 bases). The V gene's germline CDR1 is SGHTS and CDR2 YDEGEE. CDR3 size: 14 residues.